Below, 8 T cell receptor beta chains from the same sample are listed, as sequenced in a study of glioma-infiltrating T cells (TCRdb year 2016). The reads were generated on an Illumina MiSeq. The iRepertoire nested amplicon-rescue multiplex PCR (arm-PCR) platform was used to amplify TCR alpha and beta CDR3 regions from RNA. TCRdb reran the public reads through fastp at Q25 and MiXCR, keeping productive beta chains. Rows with one shared CDR3 protein collapse into an entry with the most common genes and DNA. The sample records 300,000 to 450,000 distinct CDR3 sequences, 41% of which are singletons. The top ten constitute 12% of the sample. Sequencing was carried out using glioma tissue, nonneoplastic brain tissue, or PBMCs (not recorded which). The receptors were sampled from a human donor with low-grade glioma or glioblastoma, undergoing nonglioma brain surgery, or in good health (not recorded which).

This clonotype was observed a single time. V usage is TRBV5-6 and J usage is TRBJ2-3, with 8 bases matching TRBD1. This CDR3 has 14 residues. The V gene's germline CDR1 is SGHDT and CDR2 YYEEEE. With V trimmed by 4 bases and J by 8 bases, 9 bases remained unmatched. CDR3 sequence reads: CASSPRTGLRTQYF. The CDR3 bases are TGTGCCAGCAGCCCCCGGACAGGGCTCCGTACGCAGTATTTT.

A remark on this clonotype: This may come from a read error, since a much larger clone is one base off. CDR3 sequence reads: CASSSRRQGNEQFF. The DNA for the CDR3 is TGTGCCAGCAGTTCCCGACGCCAGGGGAACGAGCAGTTCTTC. The chain carries TRBV6-5 and TRBJ2-1; D is possibly TRBD1 (6 bases). The germline V and J ends were trimmed by 4 bases and 10 bases, with 17 bases remaining between them. Per germline, CDR1 MNHEY and CDR2 SVGAGI. There are 14 residues in the CDR3.

This clonotype occurred a few times. The rearrangement links TRBV7-9 to TRBJ2-1; 15 bases map to TRBD2. The CDR3 is 16 residues long. V lost 5 bases to trimming and J lost 9 bases; unmatched junction nucleotides: 8. CDR1 SEHNR and CDR2 FQNEAQ come from the germline V gene (reference sequence). The CDR3 is CASSAPKGLAGGEQFF. The DNA for the CDR3 is TGTGCCAGCAGCGCACCGAAGGGACTAGCGGGAGGTGAGCAGTTCTTC.

The V and J genes are TRBV4-1 and TRBJ2-3; D uncertain. Trimming removed 0 bases from V and 6 bases from J, with 16 bases in between. CDR1 and CDR2 (germline): MGHRA, YSYEKL. This CDR3 is built from 16 residues. The CDR3 region is CASSQDGSPLQDTQYF. Written as DNA, the CDR3 is TGCGCCAGCAGCCAAGATGGTAGCCCGTTGCAGGATACGCAGTATTTT.

As to this clonotype: Possible read error: a much larger clone is one base away. The gene calls are TRBV20-1 and TRBJ1-2; D ambiguous. The CDR3 has 15 residues. Germline V lookup: CDR1 DFQATT, CDR2 SNEGSKA (reference sequence). With 0 bases removed from V and 4 bases from J, the gap between germline ends came to 15 bases. The CDR3 loop is CSARDQAAGIYGYTF. CDR3 sequence (DNA): TGCAGTGCTAGAGATCAGGCAGCGGGCATCTATGGCTACACCTTC.

A note on this clonotype: No conserved phenylalanine or tryptophan is present at the end of the CDR3, so a read error is the likely explanation. The V and J genes are TRBV28 and TRBJ2-7, with D tentatively TRBD2 (5 bases). This CDR3 contains 12 residues. The V gene's germline CDR1 is MDHEN and CDR2 SYDVKM. V shed 4 bases and J shed 5 bases, with 9 bases lying between them. The CDR3 region is CASSSHSDEQYL. The CDR3, as DNA: TGTGCCAGCAGTTCCCATAGCGACGAGCAGTACCTC.

On this clonotype: A read error may produce the germline difference seen at one junction end. The V and J genes are TRBV6-5 and TRBJ1-5, with D perhaps TRBD1 (5 bases). The CDR3 length is 15 residues. The germline gives CDR1 MNHEY, CDR2 SVGAGI. CDR3 sequence (DNA): TGTGCCAGCAGTTTAGCCACTGGGGGAATCCAGCACCAGCATTTT. Translation: CASSLATGGIQHQHF.

This clonotype showed up many times. This chain links TRBV7-2 with TRBJ2-3; unclear D gene. The V gene's germline CDR1 is SGHTA and CDR2 FQGNSA. CDR3 size: 13 residues. Trimming cost V 6 bases and J 3 bases, with 10 bases left between them. CDR3 region: CASSFGLTDTQYF. The DNA of the CDR3 is TGTGCCAGCAGTTTCGGCCTGACAGATACGCAGTATTTT.